Listed below are T cell receptor beta chains from one sample, sequenced in a study of blood T cells in healthy people across ages. TCRdb analysed the 5' RACE reads with MiXCR anew, one entry per CDR3 protein. The sample carries fewer than 750,000 distinct CDR3 sequences, about 45% recorded once. The sample was blood. All receptors come from a man older than 75 in good health. CDR3s include the opening cysteine and the closing phenylalanine or tryptophan. The order of the fields is clone size, D gene, V gene, J gene, CDR3 protein, CDR3 DNA. A D gene is named only where the DNA matches it firmly. Rows give clone size only sometimes, using once, few, many, or a class for an expanded clone.

.	.	TRBV29-1	TRBJ1-1	CSVELAPEAFF	TGCAGCGTTGAATTGGCACCTGAAGCTTTCTTT
.	.	TRBV20-1	TRBJ1-6	CSASRLSSPLHF	TGCAGTGCTAGCCGGTTAAGTTCACCCCTCCACTTT
few	TRBD1	TRBV20-1	TRBJ2-7	CSAGGTGGYEQYF	TGCAGTGCTGGCGGGACAGGGGGCTACGAGCAGTACTTC
.	TRBD1	TRBV5-4	TRBJ2-7	CASSLAPGTAYEQYF	TGTGCCAGCAGCTTGGCACCCGGGACAGCCTACGAGCAGTACTTC
.	.	TRBV15	TRBJ2-5	CATSRDTRGETQYF	TGTGCCACCAGCAGAGATACCCGGGGAGAGACCCAGTACTTC
few	.	TRBV20-1	TRBJ2-1	CSAPGLGTTNEQFF	TGCAGTGCCCCCGGGCTAGGAACGACTAATGAGCAGTTCTTC
few	.	TRBV18	TRBJ2-7	CASSPDRKRGTYEQYF	TGTGCCAGCTCACCGGACAGAAAGAGGGGCACCTACGAGCAGTACTTC
.	.	TRBV3-1	TRBJ1-2	CASSQDIGGYTF	TGTGCCAGCAGCCAGGACATTGGCGGCTACACCTTC
many	.	TRBV6-5	TRBJ1-2	CASSPLGRDEGYTF	TGTGCCAGCAGTCCCCTCGGACGGGATGAGGGCTACACCTTC
few	TRBD1	TRBV29-1	TRBJ2-7	CSVFTGQGLHEQYF	TGCAGCGTATTCACGGGACAGGGTTTGCACGAGCAGTACTTC
.	TRBD2	TRBV20-1	TRBJ2-7	CSAFASGIYNEQYF	TGCAGTGCCTTCGCTAGCGGGATCTACAATGAGCAGTACTTC
few	.	TRBV3-1	TRBJ1-1	CASSPFLRTLNTEAFF	TGTGCCAGCAGCCCCTTTTTGCGGACCCTGAACACTGAAGCTTTCTTT
few	TRBD1	TRBV5-1	TRBJ2-7	CASSTGQGGHEQYF	TGCGCCAGCAGCACCGGACAGGGGGGCCACGAGCAGTACTTC
few	.	TRBV5-1	TRBJ2-1	CASSLEGATGIYNEQFF	TGCGCCAGCAGCTTGGAGGGTGCAACGGGGATTTACAATGAGCAGTTCTTC
.	.	TRBV11-2	TRBJ2-7	CASSLDTPGGVTQYF	TGTGCCAGCAGCTTAGATACCCCAGGGGGGGTTACCCAGTACTTC
.	TRBD2	TRBV12-3/TRBV12-4	TRBJ2-1	CASSPGTSSLNEQFF	TGTGCCAGCAGCCCCGGGACTAGCTCTCTGAATGAGCAGTTCTTC
few	.	TRBV10-3	TRBJ2-7	CATRQVLSYEQYF	TGTGCCACCCGACAGGTTCTCTCCTACGAGCAGTACTTC
.	TRBD2	TRBV2	TRBJ2-3	CASSEGLAELVDTQYF	TGTGCCAGCAGCGAGGGACTAGCGGAATTAGTGGATACGCAGTATTTT
.	.	TRBV15	TRBJ2-4	CATSRVGGRNIQYF	TGTGCCACCAGCAGAGTAGGCGGCAGGAACATTCAGTACTTC
.	TRBD2	TRBV5-1	TRBJ2-3	CASSLDETSGLADTQYF	TGCGCCAGCAGCTTGGATGAGACTAGCGGCTTGGCAGATACGCAGTATTTT